The 20 T cell receptor beta chains reported below all come from one sample, sequenced in a study of cytomegalovirus exposure and HLA in healthy donors. The PCR had 60 Vbeta and 13 Jbeta primers. Repertoires were generated with immunoSEQ multiplex PCR, while TCRdb's copy carries only in-frame clones and drops some. The sample has 210,000 or so clones; roughly four fifths are singletons. Sequences were obtained from PBMCs. These receptors all come from a young woman in good health and CMV-seropositive.

The genes are TRBV28 and TRBJ1-1; D gene ambiguous. With 6 bases removed from V and 6 bases from J, the gap between germline ends came to 11 bases. The CDR3 consists of 12 residues. Germline assignment: CDR1 MDHEN and CDR2 SYDVKM. As DNA, the CDR3 is TGTGCCAGCAGCTCCGCGGGGTCTGAAGCTTTCTTT. Encoded protein: CASSSAGSEAFF.

V usage is TRBV30 and J usage is TRBJ1-1, with D maybe TRBD1 (6 bases). V lost 3 bases and J 4 bases, leaving 18 bases between the germline ends. The CDR3 loop spans 15 amino acids. CDR1 GTSNPN and CDR2 SVGIG come from the germline V gene (reference sequence). As DNA, the CDR3 is TGTGCCTGGAGCAGACTGGGGGGGGGCGGCACTGAAGCTTTCTTT. Its translation is CAWSRLGGGGTEAFF.

Notes on this clone: The same CDR3 arises from other DNA sequences in this sample as well. The gene calls are TRBV7-9 and TRBJ2-3; 12 bases align to TRBD2. V dropped 3 bases and J dropped 0; count of bases not matched to a gene: 4. Looked up from germline, CDR1 is SEHNR and CDR2 is FQNEAQ (reference sequence). The CDR3 has 17 amino acids. The CDR3 loop is CASSLGLAGGSTDTQYF. The CDR3 coding sequence is TGTGCCAGCAGCTTGGGGCTAGCGGGGGGGAGCACAGATACGCAGTATTTT.

The chain has TRBV11-2 and TRBJ2-7, with 7 bases aligning to TRBD1. The trim removed 1 base at V and 1 base at J, leaving 1 base unmatched. Germline-derived CDR1 and CDR2 are SGHAT and FQNNGV. CDR3 length: 14 residues. The CDR3 bases are TGTGCCAGCAGCTTAGGGACAGGTTCCTACGAGCAGTACTTC. Translated, it gives CASSLGTGSYEQYF.

The rearrangement links TRBV11-2 to TRBJ1-1, with D unresolved. The CDR3 loop spans 15 amino acids. Trimming cost V 9 bases and J 5 bases, with 22 bases left between them. Germline loops: CDR1 SGHAT, CDR2 FQNNGV. Here the CDR3 reads CASRSFEGRETEAFF. DNA for the CDR3: TGTGCCAGTCGCTCCTTCGAGGGAAGGGAAACTGAAGCTTTCTTT.

The J gene is TRBJ1-5, the V gene TRBV19; 10 positions agree with TRBD1. CDR1 and CDR2 from the germline V gene are LNHDA and SQIVND (reference sequence). The CDR3 contains 16 residues. Trimming at V came to 7 bases and at J to 2 bases, leaving 8 bases not matched to a gene. The CDR3 reads CASTSPGTGGNQPQHF. CDR3 nucleotides: TGTGCCAGTACCTCCCCCGGGACAGGGGGCAATCAGCCCCAGCATTTT.

The chain recombines TRBV4-3 with TRBJ1-1; the D gene is possibly TRBD1 (5 bases). Germline values: CDR1 LGHNA, CDR2 YSLEER. The CDR3 covers 15 residues. V lost 2 bases and J 7 bases, leaving 17 bases between the germline ends. The CDR3 region has the DNA TGCGCCAGCAGCCAAAACCACGGACAAGGCGGTGAAGCTTTCTTT. It encodes CASSQNHGQGGEAFF.

The chain uses TRBV5-1 and TRBJ1-2; 7 bases are shared with TRBD1. After removal of 4 bases from V and 7 bases from J, the junction contained 4 bases not matched to a gene. Germline loops: CDR1 SGHRS, CDR2 YFSETQ. CDR3 length: 12 amino acids. The CDR3 coding sequence is TGCGCCAGCAGCGACGGGACAGCTGGCTACACCTTC. Translation gives CASSDGTAGYTF.

The chain has TRBV4-1 and TRBJ1-4; 10 nucleotides match TRBD1. The CDR3 totals 17 residues. The trim removed 1 base at V and 6 bases at J, leaving 8 bases unmatched. The germline gives CDR1 MGHRA, CDR2 YSYEKL. The CDR3 DNA reads as TGCGCCAGCAGCCAAGTGGGACAGGGGATGAGGGATGAAAAACTGTTTTTT. Amino acids: CASSQVGQGMRDEKLFF.

The gene calls are TRBV29-1 and TRBJ2-7; TRBD1 matches 8 bases. The CDR3 consists of 13 residues. Germline V gene data show CDR1 as SQVTM and CDR2 as ANQGSEA. V shed 6 bases and J 5 bases; nucleotides not matched to a gene: 9. Here the CDR3 reads CSVEGRTGNEQYF. The CDR3 DNA reads as TGCAGCGTAGAGGGTAGGACAGGGAACGAGCAGTACTTC.

The J gene is TRBJ2-3, the V gene TRBV13; 13 bases fit TRBD2. CDR1 PRHDT and CDR2 FYEKMQ come from the germline V gene (reference sequence). This CDR3 is 14 amino acids long. V gave up 5 bases and J gave up 5 bases; unmatched junction bases: 1. The CDR3 protein is CASSGLAGEDTQYF. The CDR3, as DNA: TGTGCCAGCAGCGGACTAGCGGGAGAAGATACGCAGTATTTT.

This clone appeared once. The chain links TRBV5-4 to TRBJ2-2; no definite D call. CDR3 length: 13 residues. Germline V gene sequence: CDR1 SGHNT, CDR2 YYREEE (reference sequence). V lost 0 bases and J lost 6, with 6 bases in between. As DNA, the CDR3 is TGTGCCAGCAGCTTGGCCAGTCCCGGGGAGCTGTTTTTT. Amino acid sequence: CASSLASPGELFF.

The sample holds a few counts of this clone. Germline and junction disagree at one end, which may indicate a read error. CDR3 amino acids: CSSSLSGSYQYF. Written as DNA, the CDR3 is TGTTCCAGCAGCTTAAGTGGGAGCTATCAGTATTTT. This chain connects TRBV7-9 to TRBJ2-3; weak D call: TRBD2 (5 bases). The CDR3 contains 12 residues. The germline gives CDR1 SEHNR, CDR2 FQNEAQ (reference sequence).

This chain joins TRBV6-5 and TRBJ2-7; TRBD1 might be the D (5 bases). The CDR3 spans 14 residues. Germline V gene data show CDR1 as MNHEY and CDR2 as SVGAGI. Between the trimmed V and J ends, which lost 4 bases and 6 bases, there was a span of 16 bases. This CDR3 reads CASSLTAAIVEQYF. As DNA, the CDR3 is TGTGCCAGCAGTTTGACAGCTGCCATCGTCGAGCAGTACTTC.

V usage is TRBV7-2 and J usage is TRBJ2-4, with TRBD2 as a possible D gene (6 bases). V was clipped by 1 base and J by 6 bases, with 13 bases between them. The CDR3 has 15 amino acids. Germline V gene sequence: CDR1 SGHTA, CDR2 FQGNSA. CDR3 amino acids: CASSLDPAGTNIQYF. CDR3 nucleotide sequence: TGTGCCAGCAGCTTAGATCCGGCGGGGACAAACATTCAGTACTTC. The variable domain in full, with the rest retrieved from reference TRBV7-2 and TRBJ2-4, is GAGVSQSPSNKVTEKGKDVELRCDPISGHTALYWYRQSLGQGLEFLIYFQGNSAPDKSGLPSDRFSAERTGGSVSTLTIQRTQQEDSAVYLCASSLDPAGTNIQYFGAGTRLSVL.

Note on this clone: The same CDR3 is also encoded by other DNA sequences in this sample. This chain links TRBV4-3 with TRBJ2-3; tentative D call: TRBD2 (5 bases). Looked up from germline, CDR1 is LGHNA and CDR2 is YSLEER. There are 13 residues in the CDR3. With 0 bases removed from V and 6 bases from J, the gap between germline ends came to 7 bases. This CDR3 reads CASSQDLADTQYF. CDR3 sequence (DNA): TGCGCCAGCAGCCAAGATTTAGCGGATACGCAGTATTTT.

The chain uses TRBV10-2 and TRBJ1-5; 9 bases are shared with TRBD1. The V and J ends lost 3 bases and 7 bases, in that order; junction bases with no gene match: 10. From germline, CDR1 is WSHSY and CDR2 SAAADI. The CDR3 has 16 amino acids. The CDR3 bases are TGCGCCAGCAGTGAAAAACCCCGGACAGGGGTCCAGCCCCAGCATTTT. Translated: CASSEKPRTGVQPQHF.

The chain carries TRBV7-9 and TRBJ1-1; D gene ambiguous. Trimming pared 2 bases from V and 0 bases from J, leaving 7 bases between. The CDR3 length is 14 residues. In germline, CDR1 is SEHNR, CDR2 FQNEAQ (reference sequence). CDR3 sequence reads: CASSLTPMNTEAFF. The CDR3, as DNA: TGTGCCAGCAGCTTAACACCGATGAACACTGAAGCTTTCTTT.

The chain is built from TRBV28 and TRBJ1-3; 8 nucleotides agree with TRBD1. This CDR3 comprises 15 residues. Trimming at V came to 3 bases and at J to 7 bases, leaving 8 bases not matched to a gene. CDR1 MDHEN and CDR2 SYDVKM come from the germline V gene. CDR3 DNA sequence: TGTGCCAGCAGTTTGACTGACAGGGGTAGCAACACCATATATTTT. Translating it yields CASSLTDRGSNTIYF.

The chain employs TRBV4-3 and TRBJ2-7, with 7 bases lining up with TRBD1. J gave up 2 bases and V 4 bases, and 5 bases lay outside the gene matches. Germline-derived CDR1 and CDR2 are LGHNA and YSLEER. The CDR3 is 14 residues long. The CDR3 region is CASSLTGWPYEQYF. Here the CDR3 DNA reads TGCGCCAGCAGCCTGACAGGGTGGCCCTACGAGCAGTACTTC.